Below, 8 T cell receptor beta chains from the same sample are listed, as sequenced in a study of cytomegalovirus exposure and HLA in healthy donors. Primers for the PCR totalled 60 Vbeta and 13 Jbeta. Clones were read by immunoSEQ multiplex PCR, and TCRdb kept only the in-frame ones, dropping some. This table has some 120,000 clones, less than 85% appearing once. The sequenced material came from PBMCs. All receptors derive from a man aged 30-40 years in good health and CMV-seronegative.

V usage is TRBV6-5 and J usage is TRBJ2-7; 8 bases are shared with TRBD1. V was pared by 0 bases and J by 4 bases, with 2 bases of the junction left unmatched. CDR3 length: 14 amino acids. Germline CDR1 reads MNHEY; CDR2 reads SVGAGI. For the CDR3, the DNA is TGTGCCAGCAGTTACTCGAACAGGGGGTACGAGCAGTACTTC. This sequence encodes CASSYSNRGYEQYF.

This chain connects TRBV7-9 to TRBJ2-1; 7 nucleotides align to TRBD2. V shed 0 bases, J shed 1 base, and the junction held 9 bases outside the gene matches. Germline CDR1 SEHNR, CDR2 FQNEAQ (reference sequence). This CDR3 spans 18 amino acids. The CDR3 DNA sequence: TGTGCCAGCAGCTTAGCCGGAGCTAGCGGATTATCCTACAATGAGCAGTTCTTC. Translated: CASSLAGASGLSYNEQFF.

The chain carries TRBV5-8 and TRBJ1-3, with D perhaps TRBD1 (5 bases). The CDR3 length is 14 residues. Germline CDR1 is SGHTS and CDR2 is YDEGEE. Trimming removed 4 bases at V and 0 bases at J, with 8 bases between. CDR3 DNA sequence: TGTGCCAGCAGCCGACAGAGCTCTGGAAACACCATATATTTT. It is translated as CASSRQSSGNTIYF.

This clone occurred once. V and J are TRBV5-6 and TRBJ1-1, with 9 nucleotides matching TRBD1. The junction had 6 bases not matched to a gene; V was cut back by 0 bases and J by 6 bases. The CDR3 covers 15 residues. From germline, CDR1 is SGHDT and CDR2 YYEEEE. CDR3 DNA: TGTGCCAGCAGCTTGGGGGGACAGGGCGATCCTGAAGCTTTCTTT. This sequence encodes CASSLGGQGDPEAFF.

This clone was detected only a few times. The chain recombines TRBV7-2 with TRBJ2-7; 8 nucleotides agree with TRBD1. J was trimmed by 3 bases and V by 3 bases; bases with no gene match: 4. The CDR3 has 14 residues. Germline CDR1 and CDR2: SGHTA and FQGNSA. CDR3 coding DNA: TGTGCCAGCAGCTTCAAGGACAGGGACTACGAGCAGTACTTC. This gives the protein CASSFKDRDYEQYF.

V usage is TRBV6-6 and J usage is TRBJ2-3; 8 nucleotides match TRBD1. The trim removed 0 bases at V and 5 bases at J, leaving 4 bases unmatched. The CDR3 totals 15 residues. The V gene's germline CDR1 is MNHNY and CDR2 SVGAGI (reference sequence). For the CDR3, the DNA is TGTGCCAGCAGTTACTCTCCAGGACAGGGAGATACGCAGTATTTT. Translating it yields CASSYSPGQGDTQYF.

The gene calls are TRBV5-1 and TRBJ2-5; TRBD1 aligns across 7 bases. Matching the DNA end better, TRBJ2-7 makes the J call doubtful. The CDR3 totals 13 residues. Germline V gene data show CDR1 as SGHRS and CDR2 as YFSETQ. This CDR3 reads CASSLGTGYEQYF. The DNA for the CDR3 is TGCGCCAGCAGCTTGGGGACAGGCTACGAGCAGTACTTC.

This clone was observed a single time. This chain connects TRBV7-9 to TRBJ1-1; TRBD1 aligns across 10 bases. CDR3 size: 13 residues. The V gene end was trimmed by 5 bases and the J gene end by 5 bases; junction bases not matched to a gene: 2. Germline V gives CDR1 SEHNR, CDR2 FQNEAQ (reference sequence). The CDR3 bases are TGTGCCAGCAGCCGGGACAGGGGAACTGAAGCTTTCTTT. Translated: CASSRDRGTEAFF.